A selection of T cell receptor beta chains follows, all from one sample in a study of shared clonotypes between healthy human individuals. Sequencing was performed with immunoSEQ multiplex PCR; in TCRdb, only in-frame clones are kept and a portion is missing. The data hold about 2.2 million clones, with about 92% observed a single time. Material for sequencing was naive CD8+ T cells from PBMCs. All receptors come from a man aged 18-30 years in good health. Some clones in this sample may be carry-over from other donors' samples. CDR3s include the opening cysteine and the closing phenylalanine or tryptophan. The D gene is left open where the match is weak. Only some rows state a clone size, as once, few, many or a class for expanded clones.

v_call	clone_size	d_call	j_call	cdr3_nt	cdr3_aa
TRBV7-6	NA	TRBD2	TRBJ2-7	TGTGCCAGCACCTTGCTCGAGCGGGAGGGCGGCGAGCAGTACTTC	CASTLLEREGGEQYF
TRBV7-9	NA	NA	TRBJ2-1	TGTGCCAGCAGCTATGCGGGACCTGGCAATGAGCAGTTCTTC	CASSYAGPGNEQFF
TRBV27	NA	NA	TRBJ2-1	TGTGCCAGCAGTTCAAGACAGAGCTCCTACAATGAGCAGTTCTTC	CASSSRQSSYNEQFF
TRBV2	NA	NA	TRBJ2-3	TGTGCCAGCAGTGAGCTTTTACAGTCCAGCACAGATACGCAGTATTTT	CASSELLQSSTDTQYF
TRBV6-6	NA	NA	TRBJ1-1	TGTGCCAGCAGTTACCAGACGGGGCTCGGGGAAGCTTTCTTT	CASSYQTGLGEAFF
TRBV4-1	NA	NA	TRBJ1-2	TGCGCCAGCAGCCAGGCATCGGAAGTGCATGGCTACACCTTC	CASSQASEVHGYTF
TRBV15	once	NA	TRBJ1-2	TGTGCCACCAGAAGGCGCAGCGAGACCCATGGCTACACCTTC	CATRRRSETHGYTF
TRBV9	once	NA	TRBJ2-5	TGTGCCAGCAGCGTAGCCGGTCAAAGGAAAGAGACCCAGTACTTC	CASSVAGQRKETQYF
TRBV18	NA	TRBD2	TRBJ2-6	TGTGCCAGCACCCAGACTAGCGGGAGGTCTGGGGCCAACGTCCTGACTTTC	CASTQTSGRSGANVLTF
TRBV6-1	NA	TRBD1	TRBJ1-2	TGTGCCAGCAGTGAGGAGGGACAGTCCTATGGCTACACCTTC	CASSEEGQSYGYTF
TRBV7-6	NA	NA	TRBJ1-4	TGTGCCAGCAGGCCGGGGGCTTCAACTAATGAAAAACTGTTTTTT	CASRPGASTNEKLFF
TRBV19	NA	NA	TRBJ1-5	TGTGCCAGTAGTGTCCGAGATAGCAATCAGCCCCAGCATTTT	CASSVRDSNQPQHF
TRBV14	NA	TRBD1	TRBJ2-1	TGTGCCAGCAGCCCTCATCGTCCCGGGACAGGGGCCCGGGCGGATGAGCAGTTCTTC	CASSPHRPGTGARADEQFF
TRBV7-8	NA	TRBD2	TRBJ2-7	TGTGCCAGCAGCTTAGTGGGACTACCGTGGGAGCAGTACTTC	CASSLVGLPWEQYF
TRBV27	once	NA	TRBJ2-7	TGTGCCAGCAGTTTATCGAGCAGTAACGAGCAGTACTTC	CASSLSSSNEQYF
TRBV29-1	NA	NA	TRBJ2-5	TGCAGCGTGTTGTCGGCCGCTACGGCGACCCAGTACTTC	CSVLSAATATQYF
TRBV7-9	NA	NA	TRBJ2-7	TGTGCCAGCAGCCACGGGGGCGAGGGGCTACGGGACGAGCAGTACTTC	CASSHGGEGLRDEQYF
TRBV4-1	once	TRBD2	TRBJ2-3	TGCGCCAGCAGCCAAGTCATAGGACTAGCGGGAGATCTGGATACGCAGTATTTT	CASSQVIGLAGDLDTQYF